Following are 17 T cell receptor beta chains from one sample sequenced in a study of T-cell reconstitution after alpha-beta-depleted transplantation in children. Unique molecular identifiers were incorporated during preparation of the TCRbeta library. One entry per CDR3 protein results from TCRdb running MiXCR on the PCR reads. The table lists 250,000 to 300,000 distinct CDR3 sequences, around a tenth of them singletons. Sequenced here: PBMCs, sampled before TCRalphabeta/CD19-depleted stem cell transplant. These receptors all stem from a boy younger than two with acute myeloid leukemia, due to receive a stem cell transplant.

V usage is TRBV7-3 and J usage is TRBJ2-2; D is perhaps TRBD2 (5 bases). Germline assignment: CDR1 SGHTA and CDR2 FQGTGA. There are 16 residues in the CDR3. V lost 4 bases and J lost 6, with 18 bases in between. The CDR3 reads CASSSSKSSSPGELFF. The CDR3 DNA is TGTGCCAGCAGCTCAAGCAAGTCTAGCTCCCCCGGGGAGCTGTTTTTT.

The count of this clonotype is one. Since a much larger clone is just one base distant, this may be a read error. This sequence joins TRBV12-3 or TRBV12-4 and TRBJ2-2, with 13 bases fitting TRBD2. The CDR3 has 18 amino acids. The CDR3 sequence: CTSSFGTSGVANTGELFF. Written as DNA, the CDR3 is TGTACCAGCAGTTTCGGGACTAGCGGGGTCGCGAACACCGGGGAGCTGTTTTTT.

This clonotype turned up a few times. The V and J genes are TRBV27 and TRBJ2-7; 10 nucleotides match TRBD1. This CDR3 has 14 residues. V lost 3 bases and J lost 6; bases outside the gene matches: 5. Germline V gives CDR1 MNHEY, CDR2 SMNVEV (reference sequence). The CDR3 DNA follows: TGTGCCAGCAGTTTGTCCGGGACAGGGGCCGAGCAGTACTTC. Its protein is CASSLSGTGAEQYF.

This clonotype was counted ten times or more. The J gene is TRBJ1-5, the V gene TRBV7-9; the D gene is possibly TRBD1 (5 bases). Per the germline V gene, CDR1 is SEHNR and CDR2 is FQNEAQ (reference sequence). The CDR3 totals 14 residues. Deletions cut 5 bases from V and 4 bases from J, with 12 bases between. The chain's CDR3 is CASSDRDGNQPQHF. DNA for the CDR3: TGTGCCAGCAGCGACCGGGACGGGAATCAGCCCCAGCATTTT. The whole variable domain, filled in from reference TRBV7-9 and TRBJ1-5, reads DTGVSQNPRHKITKRGQNVTFRCDPISEHNRLYWYRQTLGQGPEFLTYFQNEAQLEKSRLLSDRFSAERPKGSFSTLEIQRTEQGDSAMYLCASSDRDGNQPQHFGDGTRLSIL.

Many counts were recorded for this clonotype. This chain uses TRBV20-1 with TRBJ1-2, with TRBD1 identical over 12 bases. The CDR3 extends over 13 amino acids. In germline, CDR1 is DFQATT, CDR2 SNEGSKA (reference sequence). The trim removed 5 bases at V and 8 bases at J, leaving 6 bases unmatched. For the CDR3, the DNA is TGCAGTGCTGTGGGGGACAGGGGGCTCGGCTACACCTTC. Translated, it gives CSAVGDRGLGYTF.

In its sample, this clonotype was seen many times. The genes are TRBV6-5 and TRBJ2-7; TRBD2 matches 14 bases. Losses at the gene ends were 2 bases for V and 5 bases for J; bases not matched to a gene: 5. CDR3 length: 16 residues. CDR1 is MNHEY and CDR2 is SVGAGI in the germline V gene. The CDR3: CASSYGRTSGRNEQYF. The CDR3, as DNA: TGTGCCAGCAGTTACGGGAGGACTAGCGGGAGGAACGAGCAGTACTTC.

This clonotype was detected ten times or more. The V and J genes are TRBV2 and TRBJ2-5; TRBD2 matches at 7 bases. V trimming: 2 bases; J trimming: 4 bases; junction bases outside the gene matches: 10. Germline V gives CDR1 SNHLY, CDR2 FYNNEI. This CDR3 comprises 16 residues. CDR3 nucleotide sequence: TGTGCCAGCAGTGAATCGGAGGGAGGGAGTCTAGAGACCCAGTACTTC. This sequence encodes CASSESEGGSLETQYF.

This clonotype was found many times. V and J are TRBV12-3 or TRBV12-4 and TRBJ2-2; tentative D call: TRBD1 (5 bases). V was shortened by 4 bases and J by 1 base, with 7 bases between the two germline ends. This CDR3 region has 14 residues. The CDR3 DNA follows: TGTGCCAGCAGTTCGACAGAGAACACCGGGGAGCTGTTTTTT. Translated, it gives CASSSTENTGELFF.

This clonotype was recorded many times. The chain employs TRBV4-3 and TRBJ2-7, with 16 nucleotides matching TRBD2. The CDR3 is 17 amino acids. V trimming: 0 bases; J trimming: 10 bases; junction bases outside the gene matches: 9. CDR1 and CDR2 (germline): LGHNA, YSLEER. CDR3 sequence: CASSQEPPGLAGGPQYF. DNA of the CDR3: TGCGCCAGCAGCCAAGAGCCTCCGGGACTAGCGGGAGGGCCCCAGTACTTC.

The chain employs TRBV11-2 and TRBJ2-4; tentative D call: TRBD1 (6 bases). Germline values: CDR1 SGHAT, CDR2 FQNNGV. The CDR3 is made up of 14 amino acids. Trimming shortened V by 5 bases and J by 4 bases, and 12 bases separated the two germline ends. The chain's CDR3 is CASSVTGQKNIQYF. The CDR3 region has the DNA TGTGCCAGCAGCGTCACTGGACAGAAAAACATTCAGTACTTC.

This clonotype was recorded only once. A single base separates this from a much larger clone, so it may be a read error. This chain connects TRBV4-2 to TRBJ2-5; the D gene is possibly TRBD1 (6 bases). The CDR3 contains 15 residues. Germline CDR1 is LGHNA and CDR2 is YNFKEQ. V dropped 6 bases and J dropped 4 bases, with 18 bases sitting between them. This CDR3 is CASSTTSQGRETQYF. DNA of the CDR3: TGTGCCAGCAGTACGACGTCCCAGGGGAGAGAGACCCAGTACTTC.

This clonotype appeared many times. The CDR3 sequence: CASSFLTPGLAGESGRVNEQFF. The CDR3 DNA reads as TGTGCCAGCAGCTTTTTGACGCCAGGACTAGCGGGAGAAAGTGGGCGGGTCAATGAGCAGTTCTTC. The V gene is TRBV5-6, the J gene TRBJ2-1; 13 positions match TRBD2. V dropped 2 bases and J dropped 6; count of bases not matched to a gene: 23. The germline CDR1 and CDR2 sequences are SGHDT and YYEEEE. The CDR3 covers 22 residues.

This clonotype occurred many times. The chain employs TRBV27 and TRBJ2-7; TRBD1 might be the D (6 bases). The CDR3 extends over 13 amino acids. Germline CDR1 MNHEY, CDR2 SMNVEV (reference sequence). Trimming stripped 8 bases from V and 4 bases from J, with 15 bases between. This CDR3 is CASLHRVGYEQYF. CDR3 nucleotide sequence: TGTGCCAGCCTCCACAGGGTGGGTTACGAGCAGTACTTC.

This clonotype was recorded at least ten times. The CDR3 region is CASSQDWADTQYF. Written as DNA, the CDR3 is TGTGCCAGCAGCCAAGACTGGGCAGATACGCAGTATTTT. V usage is TRBV3-1 and J usage is TRBJ2-3; D remains unclear. V lost 0 bases and J 4 bases, leaving 5 bases between the germline ends. This CDR3 is built from 13 residues. The germline V gene encodes CDR1 LGHDT and CDR2 YNNKEL (reference sequence).

This clonotype was detected many times. The rearrangement uses TRBV6-2 or TRBV6-3 and TRBJ2-7; the D gene is possibly TRBD2 (5 bases). CDR1 and CDR2 from the germline V gene are MNHEY and SVGEGT. This CDR3 comprises 15 residues. Trimming took off 1 base at V and 3 bases at J, with 13 bases between the two ends. CDR3 region: CASSYWAGLDYEQYF. The CDR3, as DNA: TGTGCCAGCAGTTACTGGGCGGGTTTAGACTACGAGCAGTACTTC.

In this sample, this clonotype turned up many times. CDR3 region: CASARGASTEAFF. CDR3 nucleotide sequence: TGTGCCTCCGCGCGGGGGGCGTCAACGGAAGCTTTCTTT. The rearrangement uses TRBV11-2 and TRBJ1-1; tentatively, D is TRBD1 (6 bases). The CDR3 sequence is 13 residues long. CDR1 and CDR2 (germline): SGHAT, FQNNGV. The V gene lost 11 bases and the J gene lost 8 bases, with 21 bases spanning the gap.

In this sample, this clonotype turned up many times. V gene TRBV4-3 combines with J gene TRBJ2-1, with a tentative D call TRBD2 (6 bases). Germline V gives CDR1 LGHNA, CDR2 YSLEER. This CDR3 region has 16 residues. Trimming removed 3 bases at V and 5 bases at J, with 17 bases between. As DNA, the CDR3 is TGCGCCAGCAGCCACCTCATGGGGACGGGAGACAATGAGCAGTTCTTC. It encodes CASSHLMGTGDNEQFF.